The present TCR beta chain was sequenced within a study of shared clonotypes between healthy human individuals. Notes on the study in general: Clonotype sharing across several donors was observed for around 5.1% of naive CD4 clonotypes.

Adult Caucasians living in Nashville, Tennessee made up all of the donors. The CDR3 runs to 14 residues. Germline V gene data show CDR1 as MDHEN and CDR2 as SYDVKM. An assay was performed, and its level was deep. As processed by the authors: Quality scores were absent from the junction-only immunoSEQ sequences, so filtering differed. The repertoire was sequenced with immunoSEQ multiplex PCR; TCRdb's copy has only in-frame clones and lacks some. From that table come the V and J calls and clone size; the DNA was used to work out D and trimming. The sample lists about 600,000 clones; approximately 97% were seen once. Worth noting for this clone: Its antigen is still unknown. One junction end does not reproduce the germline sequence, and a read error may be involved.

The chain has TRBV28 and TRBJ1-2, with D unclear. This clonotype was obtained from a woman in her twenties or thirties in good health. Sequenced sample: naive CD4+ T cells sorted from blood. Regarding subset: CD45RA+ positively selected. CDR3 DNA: TGTGCTAGCAGAAACGCCCTTTCTGGCTATGGCTACACCTTC. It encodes CASRNALSGYGYTF.